This entry lists 6 T cell receptor beta chains sequenced from one sample in a study of breast tumors, draining lymph nodes, adjacent tissues. TCRdb re-called the multiplex PCR reads with MiXCR, one entry per CDR3 protein. The table has fewer than 200,000 distinct CDR3 sequences, about 30% seen once. Samples came from axillary lymph nodes draining the breast cancer. The sequenced sample was axillary lymph node tissue. These receptors originate from a female donor with breast cancer. Some clones in this sample may be carry-over from other donors' samples.

The gene calls are TRBV12-3 or TRBV12-4 and TRBJ2-1; perhaps TRBD2 as D (6 bases). The CDR3 sequence is 12 residues long. Trimming removed 9 bases at V and 4 bases at J, with 10 bases between. The CDR3 protein is CASASAYNEQFF. The CDR3, as DNA: TGTGCCAGTGCTAGCGCGTACAATGAGCAGTTCTTC.

About this clonotype itself: A much larger clone lies a single base off, so this may be a read error. This chain joins TRBV5-8 and TRBJ2-7, with D maybe TRBD1 (6 bases). CDR3 length: 14 residues. Germline loops: CDR1 SGHTS, CDR2 YDEGEE. V gave up 2 bases and J gave up 0 bases, with 9 bases separating them. The CDR3 region is CASSFQGTSYEQYF. The CDR3 DNA follows: TGTGCCAGCAGCTTTCAGGGGACCTCCTACGAGCAGTACTTC. Complete variable domain (other parts from reference TRBV5-8 and TRBJ2-7): EAGVTQSPTHLIKTRGQQATLRCSPISGHTSVYWYQQALGLGLQFLLWYDEGEERNRGNFPPRFSGRQFPNYSSELNVNALELEDSALYLCASSFQGTSYEQYFGPGTRLTVT.

At least ten counts were recorded for this clonotype. The gene calls are TRBV2 and TRBJ2-5, with D perhaps given as TRBD1 or TRBD2 (5 bases each). V dropped 3 bases and J dropped 2 bases, with 16 bases sitting between them. Germline CDR1 reads SNHLY; CDR2 reads FYNNEI. The CDR3 totals 16 residues. This chain's CDR3 is CASSDGPRGGQETQYF. The CDR3 nucleotides read TGTGCCAGCAGTGATGGCCCTCGGGGCGGACAAGAGACCCAGTACTTC.

Points on this clonotype: A much larger clone is a single base away; this may be a read error. The chain links TRBV7-7 to TRBJ2-5; D might be TRBD2 (7 bases). CDR3 length: 15 residues. The germline V gene has CDR1 SSHAT and CDR2 FNYEAQ (reference sequence). CDR3 sequence: CASSPRGGNQETQHF. CDR3 coding DNA: TGTGCTAGCAGCCCAAGGGGGGGGAACCAAGAGACCCAGCACTTC.

This clonotype was detected many times. The chain joins TRBV28 to TRBJ1-2; the match to TRBD1 covers 7 bases. Germline CDR1 reads MDHEN; CDR2 reads SYDVKM. With 3 bases clipped from V and 8 bases from J, the junction kept 9 bases outside the gene matches. This CDR3 contains 14 residues. DNA of the CDR3: TGTGCCAGCAGTTTTCGACAGGGACTGTACGGCTACACCTTC. As protein: CASSFRQGLYGYTF.

There are many counts of this clonotype. The rearrangement uses TRBV19 and TRBJ1-5; 9 bases agree with TRBD1. With 7 bases clipped from V and 0 bases from J, the junction kept 10 bases outside the gene matches. CDR3 size: 17 residues. The germline CDR1 and CDR2 sequences are LNHDA and SQIVND (reference sequence). CDR3 sequence reads: CASTPGTGIDSNQPQHF. CDR3 coding DNA: TGTGCCAGTACCCCCGGGACAGGGATCGATAGCAATCAGCCCCAGCATTTT. The complete variable domain, with remaining parts taken from reference TRBV19 and TRBJ1-5, reads DGGITQSPKYLFRKEGQNVTLSCEQNLNHDAMYWYRQDPGQGLRLIYYSQIVNDFQKGDIAEGYSVSREKKESFPLTVTSAQKNPTAFYLCASTPGTGIDSNQPQHFGDGTRLSIL.